This entry lists 10 T cell receptor beta chains sequenced from one sample in a study of PD-L1 blockade in urothelial cancer. The repertoire was sequenced with immunoSEQ multiplex PCR; TCRdb's copy has only in-frame clones and lacks some. The sample holds 20,000 to 25,000 clones, roughly 89% seen once. Specified time point: peripheral blood 6 weeks after treatment start. Specimen: PBMCs, collected around atezolizumab (anti-PD-L1) treatment. Every receptor here comes from a woman between 55 and 75 years old with urothelial cancer.

This chain joins TRBV6-6 and TRBJ2-7; TRBD1 matches 10 bases. V lost 6 bases, J lost 2 bases, and 7 bases stayed unmatched. Per germline, CDR1 MNHNY and CDR2 SVGAGI (reference sequence). CDR3 length equals 15 residues. The CDR3 DNA follows: TGTGCCAGCAGCCCCGACGGGACAGGGGCCTACGAGCAGTACTTC. This translates into CASSPDGTGAYEQYF.

This sequence joins TRBV19 and TRBJ2-4; 7 nucleotides line up with TRBD1. CDR1 and CDR2 (germline): LNHDA, SQIVND (reference sequence). V lost 5 bases to trimming and J lost 7 bases; unmatched junction nucleotides: 8. The CDR3 is made up of 14 amino acids. Here the CDR3 reads CASSPDRVRNIQYF. DNA of the CDR3: TGTGCCAGTAGTCCCGACAGGGTTAGGAACATTCAGTACTTC.

V usage is TRBV5-1 and J usage is TRBJ1-4, with 10 bases identical to TRBD1. J was trimmed by 6 bases and V by 6 bases; bases with no gene match: 11. CDR1 and CDR2 from the germline V gene are SGHRS and YFSETQ. CDR3 size: 16 residues. The CDR3 sequence is CASTPRPGTGDEKLFF. CDR3 bases: TGCGCCAGCACCCCGCGGCCCGGGACAGGGGATGAAAAACTGTTTTTT.

This chain connects TRBV7-8 to TRBJ2-1; 7 bases align to TRBD2. Germline CDR1 and CDR2: SGHVS and FQNEAQ. After removal of 4 bases from V and 9 bases from J, the junction contained 9 bases not matched to a gene. The CDR3 spans 14 residues. CDR3 DNA: TGTGCCAGCAGCTCCGGTTTAACTAGCGTTGAGCAGTTCTTC. Residues: CASSSGLTSVEQFF. Together with reference TRBV7-8 and TRBJ2-1, the CDR3 gives the full variable domain: GAGVSQSPRYKVAKRGQDVALRCDPISGHVSLFWYQQALGQGPEFLTYFQNEAQLDKSGLPSDRFFAERPEGSVSTLKIQRTQQEDSAVYLCASSSGLTSVEQFFGPGTRLTVL.

The genes are TRBV13 and TRBJ2-7, with 14 bases identical to TRBD2. The CDR3 extends over 15 amino acids. Germline CDR1 and CDR2: PRHDT and FYEKMQ (reference sequence). With 4 bases clipped from V and 2 bases from J, the junction kept 1 base outside the gene matches. The CDR3 DNA sequence: TGTGCCAGCAGCTCGACTAGCGGGGGGGCCTACGAGCAGTACTTC. This sequence encodes CASSSTSGGAYEQYF.

This chain joins TRBV5-1 and TRBJ1-2; 7 bases fit TRBD1. J gave up 3 bases and V 4 bases, and 12 bases lay outside the gene matches. CDR1 and CDR2 from the germline V gene are SGHRS and YFSETQ. This CDR3 contains 16 residues. The CDR3 coding sequence is TGCGCCAGCAGCCAAACCGCGGGACAGCCTTACTATGGCTACACCTTC. Its translation is CASSQTAGQPYYGYTF.

V usage is TRBV18 and J usage is TRBJ2-1, with D uncertain. CDR3 length equals 14 residues. The V gene's germline CDR1 is KGHSH and CDR2 LQKENI. V lost 0 bases and J 7 bases, leaving 10 bases between the germline ends. The CDR3 bases are TGTGCCAGCTCACCACCGAGGAGTCGGAATGAGCAGTTCTTC. The encoded protein is CASSPPRSRNEQFF.

The chain employs TRBV15 and TRBJ2-1, with no clear D. CDR3 length: 16 amino acids. CDR1 is LNHNV, CDR2 YYDKDF, per germline (reference sequence). The V end lost 0 bases, the J end lost 3 bases, and 12 bases lay between the germline ends. CDR3 sequence: CATSRDRLVLYNEQFF. The CDR3 DNA is TGTGCCACCAGCAGAGACCGCCTAGTCCTCTACAATGAGCAGTTCTTC. Supplemented by reference TRBV15 and TRBJ2-1, the full variable domain reads DAMVIQNPRYQVTQFGKPVTLSCSQTLNHNVMYWYQQKSSQAPKLLFHYYDKDFNNEADTPDNFQSRRPNTSFCFLDIRSPGLGDTAMYLCATSRDRLVLYNEQFFGPGTRLTVL.

V and J are TRBV6-4 and TRBJ1-5; D not resolved. V lost 5 bases, J lost 6 bases, and 11 bases lay in between. Per the germline V gene, CDR1 is MRHNA and CDR2 is SNTAGT. This CDR3 is built from 13 residues. CDR3 region: CASSTESGQPQHF. The CDR3 DNA reads TGTGCCAGCAGTACCGAATCGGGTCAGCCCCAGCATTTT.

CDR3 sequence (DNA): TGTGCCAGCAGTACCCAGGGGGCGCTCGGAAACACCATATATTTT. Translation gives CASSTQGALGNTIYF. This chain uses TRBV27 with TRBJ1-3, with TRBD1 matching over 8 bases. CDR1 is MNHEY and CDR2 is SMNVEV in the germline V gene (reference sequence). J lost 4 bases, V lost 5 bases, and 7 bases had no gene match. This CDR3 has 15 residues.